Below, one TCR beta chain is given with its context. This beta chain is a stray sequence in a library constructed for alpha chains; its clone size is not meaningful. TCRdb called the RT-PCR reads again in MiXCR, with one record for every CDR3 protein. Among thousands of distinct CDR3 sequences listed, 90% to 95% were seen once. V shed 4 bases and J shed 0 bases, with 7 bases lying between them. CDR3 length equals 14 residues. Germline CDR1 and CDR2: SGHRS and YFSETQ. The source is a female donor in good health, serving as a healthy control. The rearrangement uses TRBV5-1 and TRBJ2-2; unclear D gene. The sample was memory CD4+ T cells from blood. CDR3 loop: CASSTGSNTGELFF. In DNA, the CDR3 is TGCGCCAGCAGCACGGGTTCGAACACCGGGGAGCTGTTTTTT.